Below are 6 T cell receptor beta chains sequenced from a single sample in a study of T cell repertoires in cytomegalovirus infection. One entry per CDR3 protein, called by TCRdb with MiXCR from the reads. The repertoire holds about 130,000 distinct CDR3 sequences, 20% to 30% seen once, with approximately 35% in the top ten. Their cognate antigens are unknown. The source material was PBMCs, sequenced either directly or after in vitro stimulation (not recorded which). The receptors come from a human donor in good health (CMV status not recorded). Some clones in this sample may be carry-over from other donors' samples.

V gene TRBV4-1 combines with J gene TRBJ2-1, with 7 positions matching TRBD2. This CDR3 contains 14 residues. Germline CDR1 is MGHRA and CDR2 is YSYEKL. V trimming: 3 bases; J trimming: 7 bases; junction bases outside the gene matches: 6. The CDR3 is CASSHGGSLNEQFF. CDR3 nucleotides: TGCGCCAGCAGCCACGGCGGGAGTTTGAATGAGCAGTTCTTC.

With regard to this clonotype: This may come from a read error, since a much larger clone is one base off. The rearrangement uses TRBV7-2 and TRBJ1-5; unclear D gene. The CDR3 spans 14 residues. Germline V gene lookup returns CDR1 SGHTA and CDR2 FQGNSA. Between the trimmed V and J ends, which lost 5 bases and 3 bases, there was a span of 11 bases. The CDR3 loop is CASSRQQLNQPQHF. The CDR3 DNA reads as TGTGCCAGCAGCCGCCAACAACTCAATCAGCCCCAGCATTTT.

CDR3 in DNA: TGTGCCAGCAGCACCGGGACTAGCGGGAGCTATGAGCAGTTCTTC. Protein sequence: CASSTGTSGSYEQFF. The chain combines TRBV9 with TRBJ2-1; TRBD2 aligns across 14 bases. Trimming at V came to 4 bases and at J to 8 bases, leaving 5 bases not matched to a gene. Germline CDR1 is SGDLS and CDR2 is YYNGEE. This CDR3 contains 15 residues.

This clonotype appeared many times. This chain links TRBV28 with TRBJ2-1; D not certain. This CDR3 contains 15 residues. The ends were cut back, 7 bases at V and 9 bases at J, with 22 bases in the middle. Germline-derived CDR1 and CDR2 are MDHEN and SYDVKM. In nucleotides, the CDR3 is TGTGCCAGCAAGTTTTTGGGCAGCCTTTTGGGTGAGCAGTTCTTC. As protein: CASKFLGSLLGEQFF.

This clonotype was seen many times. This chain links TRBV7-8 with TRBJ2-2, with TRBD1 matching 8 bases. Germline assignment: CDR1 SGHVS and CDR2 FQNEAQ. The ends lost 4 bases at V and 3 bases at J; junction bases unmatched: 4. The CDR3 has 15 residues. The CDR3 DNA reads as TGTGCCAGCAGCTCGACAGGGGTCGACACCGGGGAGCTGTTTTTT. Its protein product is CASSSTGVDTGELFF. The whole variable domain, remainder taken from reference TRBV7-8 and TRBJ2-2, is GAGVSQSPRYKVAKRGQDVALRCDPISGHVSLFWYQQALGQGPEFLTYFQNEAQLDKSGLPSDRFFAERPEGSVSTLKIQRTQQEDSAVYLCASSSTGVDTGELFFGEGSRLTVL.

The chain uses TRBV19 and TRBJ2-2; either TRBD1 or TRBD2 may fit D (6 bases each). Germline CDR1 reads LNHDA; CDR2 reads SQIVND (reference sequence). The CDR3 spans 14 residues. Trimming took 11 bases from V and 5 from J, leaving 18 bases between them. CDR3 bases: TGTGCCGGACGGGGGCAGGGGAGTACCGGGGAGCTGTTTTTT. Amino acid sequence: CAGRGQGSTGELFF.